The 18 T cell receptor beta chains below all came from one sample that was sequenced in a study of CD8+CD57+ T cells in acquired aplastic anemia. Using genomic DNA as the template, TCR beta VDJ and CDR3 profiling was carried out. In TCRdb, the reads were re-called with MiXCR into one record per CDR3 protein. This sample has some 180,000 distinct CDR3 sequences, with 55% to 65% found just once. CD8+CD57+ cell expansion had been shown by flow cytometry in patients chosen for sequencing. Material: sorted CD4+, CD8+, or CD8+CD57+ T cells (not recorded which) from PBMCs. The receptors were gathered from a human donor with aplastic anemia.

This clonotype was recorded once. V usage is TRBV19 and J usage is TRBJ1-1; no firm D call. Looked up from germline, CDR1 is LNHDA and CDR2 is SQIVND (reference sequence). CDR3 length equals 14 residues. Trimming left V 7 bases short and J 3 bases short, with 15 bases between. The CDR3 nucleotides read TGTGCCAGTACCGAGACTCTTCGGGACACTGAAGCTTTCTTT. Its translation: CASTETLRDTEAFF.

This clonotype turned up a few times. The V and J genes are TRBV6-5 and TRBJ2-1; either TRBD1 or TRBD2 may supply D (6 bases each). The V and J ends lost 4 bases and 3 bases respectively, with 13 bases between them. The V gene's germline CDR1 is MNHEY and CDR2 SVGAGI. The CDR3 runs 15 residues. CDR3 coding DNA: TGTGCCAGCAGTTTGAGGGGGGTCCTCTACAATGAGCAGTTCTTC. It yields the protein CASSLRGVLYNEQFF.

The chain recombines TRBV7-9 with TRBJ1-3; D might be TRBD1 (5 bases). With 1 base removed from V and 3 bases from J, the gap between germline ends came to 10 bases. CDR1 and CDR2 from the germline V gene are SEHNR and FQNEAQ (reference sequence). The CDR3 loop spans 15 amino acids. CDR3 residues: CASSLDRTSGNTIYF. CDR3 in DNA: TGTGCCAGCAGCTTAGACCGGACAAGTGGAAACACCATATATTTT.

This rearrangement joins TRBV12-3 or TRBV12-4 to TRBJ2-7, with 7 bases lining up with TRBD2. The CDR3 loop spans 16 amino acids. V shed 6 bases and J 5 bases; nucleotides not matched to a gene: 16. CDR3 bases: TGTGCCAGCAGCTTGACCCGACTAGCCTCCCCCGACGAGCAGTACTTC. Its protein is CASSLTRLASPDEQYF.

This clonotype has ten or more counts. This chain uses TRBV12-3 or TRBV12-4 with TRBJ2-3, with a weak D call TRBD2 (5 bases). Between the trimmed V and J ends, which lost 6 bases and 0 bases, there was a span of 16 bases. CDR3 size: 16 residues. This CDR3 is CASRPGIPSSTDTQYF. CDR3 bases: TGTGCCAGCAGGCCCGGGATTCCTTCTAGCACAGATACGCAGTATTTT.

The CDR3 here is CATSRVPISQETQYF. DNA for the CDR3: TGTGCCACCAGCAGAGTCCCGATCTCCCAAGAGACCCAGTACTTC. V and J are TRBV15 and TRBJ2-5; D not resolved. This CDR3 has 15 residues. V dropped 1 base and J dropped 1 base, with 10 bases sitting between them. Germline V CDR1 and CDR2: LNHNV, YYDKDF (reference sequence). The full variable domain, rest sourced from reference TRBV15 and TRBJ2-5, is DAMVIQNPRYQVTQFGKPVTLSCSQTLNHNVMYWYQQKSSQAPKLLFHYYDKDFNNEADTPDNFQSRRPNTSFCFLDIRSPGLGDTAMYLCATSRVPISQETQYFGPGTRLLVL.

Regarding this clonotype: It may be a read error: a sequence one base away is much more abundant. The CDR3 nucleotides read TGTGCCAGCAACTCTAGGACGGCTCCCTACGAGCAGCACTTC. This sequence encodes CASNSRTAPYEQHF. The chain combines TRBV5-6 with TRBJ2-7; D gene uncertain. This CDR3 is built from 14 residues. Per the germline V gene, CDR1 is SGHDT and CDR2 is YYEEEE.

J is TRBJ2-2 and V is TRBV12-5; D remains ambiguous. V was cut by 4 bases and J by 3 bases, with 3 bases left in between. Looked up from germline, CDR1 is LGHNT and CDR2 is FRNRAP. This CDR3 contains 12 residues. In nucleotides, the CDR3 is TGTGCTAGTGGTTGGGACACCGGGGAGCTGTTTTTT. This gives the protein CASGWDTGELFF.

This clonotype was counted many times. The chain is built from TRBV29-1 and TRBJ2-7, with D perhaps TRBD2 (6 bases). Germline assignment: CDR1 SQVTM and CDR2 ANQGSEA. Deletions cut 7 bases from V and 7 bases from J, with 14 bases between. The CDR3 is 11 amino acids. The CDR3 protein is CSARGSWEQYF. The DNA for the CDR3 is TGCAGCGCCCGGGGGTCATGGGAGCAGTACTTC.

The chain combines TRBV2 with TRBJ2-3; D possibly uses TRBD1 or TRBD2 (5 bases each). There are 17 residues in the CDR3. V lost 2 bases and J 11 bases, leaving 26 bases between the germline ends. Germline V gene lookup returns CDR1 SNHLY and CDR2 FYNNEI. As DNA, the CDR3 is TGTGCCAGCAGTGAATCCGTCATCACTGGGACCTACAATGAGCAGTATTTT. This encodes CASSESVITGTYNEQYF. The full variable domain, its missing parts supplied by reference TRBV2 and TRBJ2-3, is EPEVTQTPSHQVTQMGQEVILRCVPISNHLYFYWYRQILGQKVEFLVSFYNNEISEKSEIFDDQFSVERPDGSNFTLKIRSTKLEDSAMYFCASSESVITGTYNEQYFGPGTRLTVL.

In the case of this clonotype: At one of its ends the junction is not consistent with the germline gene, which may arise from a read error. V and J are TRBV20-1 and TRBJ2-7, with D possibly matching TRBD1 (5 bases). The CDR3 totals 10 residues. The V gene's germline CDR1 is DFQATT and CDR2 SNEGSKA (reference sequence). CDR3 DNA sequence: TGCAGTGCTTCAGGGTTTAGCTCTACATTC. Translation gives CSASGFSSTF.

The chain carries TRBV9 and TRBJ2-5; D is unclear. This CDR3 region has 8 residues. The V end was cut by 10 bases, the J end by 2 bases, with 0 bases between. In germline, CDR1 is SGDLS, CDR2 YYNGEE. The CDR3 sequence is CAQETQYF. CDR3 coding DNA: TGTGCCCAAGAGACCCAGTACTTC. Drawing the rest from reference TRBV9 and TRBJ2-5, the complete variable domain is DSGVTQTPKHLITATGQRVTLRCSPRSGDLSVYWYQQSLDQGLQFLIQYYNGEERAKGNILERFSAQQFPDLHSELNLSSLELGDSALYFCAQETQYFGPGTRLLVL.

This clonotype was counted a few times. The rearrangement links TRBV19 to TRBJ2-5, with TRBD1 matching 7 bases. V shed 4 bases and J 1 base; nucleotides not matched to a gene: 3. CDR1 LNHDA and CDR2 SQIVND come from the germline V gene (reference sequence). CDR3 length equals 14 residues. CDR3 sequence: CASSTRDSQETQYF. CDR3 sequence (DNA): TGTGCCAGTAGTACCCGGGACAGCCAAGAGACCCAGTACTTC. Using reference TRBV19 and TRBJ2-5 for the parts outside the CDR3, the full variable domain is DGGITQSPKYLFRKEGQNVTLSCEQNLNHDAMYWYRQDPGQGLRLIYYSQIVNDFQKGDIAEGYSVSREKKESFPLTVTSAQKNPTAFYLCASSTRDSQETQYFGPGTRLLVL.

The chain employs TRBV10-3 and TRBJ1-5; a possible D gene is TRBD1 (5 bases). The CDR3 sequence is 14 residues long. V was trimmed by 3 bases and J by 7 bases, leaving 13 bases between them. Germline-derived CDR1 and CDR2 are ENHRY and SYGVKD. The CDR3 reads CAISDRGVGQPQHF. The CDR3 region has the DNA TGTGCCATCAGTGACAGAGGGGTAGGACAGCCCCAGCATTTT.

This clonotype was seen ten or more times. The chain carries TRBV12-3 or TRBV12-4 and TRBJ2-1; perhaps D is TRBD1 or TRBD2 (5 bases each). The CDR3 is made up of 11 amino acids. Trimming removed 10 bases at V and 5 bases at J, with 9 bases between. The CDR3 sequence is CATWGNNEQFF. The CDR3 DNA reads TGTGCCACCTGGGGGAACAATGAGCAGTTCTTC.

The V gene is TRBV15, the J gene TRBJ2-1; D gene ambiguous. Germline V gene data show CDR1 as LNHNV and CDR2 as YYDKDF (reference sequence). Between the trimmed V and J ends, which lost 3 bases and 0 bases, there was a span of 6 bases. The CDR3 totals 14 residues. In nucleotides, the CDR3 is TGTGCCACCAGCAGCGAGGTCTCCTACAATGAGCAGTTCTTC. Translated, it gives CATSSEVSYNEQFF.

This chain connects TRBV10-3 to TRBJ2-7, with 7 bases lining up with TRBD1. The J call may be mistaken, given a closer DNA end match to TRBJ2-1. There are 14 residues in the CDR3. Looked up from germline, CDR1 is ENHRY and CDR2 is SYGVKD. The CDR3 protein is CAISEATGSYEQFF. As DNA, the CDR3 is TGTGCCATCAGTGAAGCGACAGGGTCGTATGAGCAGTTCTTC.

The rearrangement joins TRBV2 to TRBJ2-7; possibly TRBD1 for D (6 bases). V was shortened by 4 bases and J by 4 bases, with 11 bases between the two germline ends. This CDR3 is built from 13 residues. CDR1 is SNHLY and CDR2 is FYNNEI in the germline V gene. The CDR3 reads CASSVRDKYEQYF. CDR3 DNA sequence: TGTGCCAGCAGTGTGAGGGACAAATACGAGCAGTACTTC.